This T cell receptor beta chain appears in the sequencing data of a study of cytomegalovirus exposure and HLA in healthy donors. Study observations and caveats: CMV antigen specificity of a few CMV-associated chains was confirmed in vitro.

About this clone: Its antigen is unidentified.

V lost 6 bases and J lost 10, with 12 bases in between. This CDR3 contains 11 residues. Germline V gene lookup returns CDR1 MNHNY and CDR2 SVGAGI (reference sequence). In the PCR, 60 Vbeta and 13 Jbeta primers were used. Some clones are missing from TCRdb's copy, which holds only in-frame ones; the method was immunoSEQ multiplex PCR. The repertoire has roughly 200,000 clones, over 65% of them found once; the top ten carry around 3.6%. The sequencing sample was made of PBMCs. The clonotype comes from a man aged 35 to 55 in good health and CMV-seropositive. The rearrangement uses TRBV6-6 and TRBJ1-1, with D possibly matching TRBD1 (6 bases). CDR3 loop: CASRQGWGAFF. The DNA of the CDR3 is TGTGCCAGCAGACAGGGTTGGGGAGCTTTCTTT.